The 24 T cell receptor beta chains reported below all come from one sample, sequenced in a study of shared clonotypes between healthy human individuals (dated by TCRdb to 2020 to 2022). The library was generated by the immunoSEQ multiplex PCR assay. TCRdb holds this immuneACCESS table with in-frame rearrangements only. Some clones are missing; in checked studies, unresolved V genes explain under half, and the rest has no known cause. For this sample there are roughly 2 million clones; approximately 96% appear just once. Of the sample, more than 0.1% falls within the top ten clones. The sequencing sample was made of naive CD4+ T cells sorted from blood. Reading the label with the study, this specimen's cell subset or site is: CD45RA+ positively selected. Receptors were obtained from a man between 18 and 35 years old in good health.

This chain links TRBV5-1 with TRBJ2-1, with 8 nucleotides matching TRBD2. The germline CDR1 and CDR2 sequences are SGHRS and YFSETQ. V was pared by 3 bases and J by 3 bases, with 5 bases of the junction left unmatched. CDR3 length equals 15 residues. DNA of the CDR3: TGCGCCAGCAGCTCCCTGCGGGGGGACTACAATGAGCAGTTCTTC. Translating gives CASSSLRGDYNEQFF.

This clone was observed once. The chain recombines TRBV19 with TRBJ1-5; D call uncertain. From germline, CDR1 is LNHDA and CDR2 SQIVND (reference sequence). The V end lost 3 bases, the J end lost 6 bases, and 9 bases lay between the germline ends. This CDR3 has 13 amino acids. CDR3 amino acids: CASSMTGVQPQHF. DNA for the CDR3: TGTGCCAGTAGTATGACCGGGGTTCAGCCCCAGCATTTT.

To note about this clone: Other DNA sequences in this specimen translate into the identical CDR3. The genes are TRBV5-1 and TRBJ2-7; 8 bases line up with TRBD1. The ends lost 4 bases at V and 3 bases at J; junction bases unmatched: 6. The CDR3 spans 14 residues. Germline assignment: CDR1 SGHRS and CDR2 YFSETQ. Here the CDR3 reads CASSLGQENYEQYF. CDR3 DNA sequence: TGCGCCAGCAGCCTGGGACAGGAAAACTACGAGCAGTACTTC.

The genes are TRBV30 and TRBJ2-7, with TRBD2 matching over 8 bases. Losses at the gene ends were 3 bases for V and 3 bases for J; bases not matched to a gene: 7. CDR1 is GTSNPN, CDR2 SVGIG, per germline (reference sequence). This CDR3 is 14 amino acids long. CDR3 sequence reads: CAWRRGAGDYEQYF. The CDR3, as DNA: TGTGCCTGGAGGAGGGGAGCGGGAGACTACGAGCAGTACTTC.

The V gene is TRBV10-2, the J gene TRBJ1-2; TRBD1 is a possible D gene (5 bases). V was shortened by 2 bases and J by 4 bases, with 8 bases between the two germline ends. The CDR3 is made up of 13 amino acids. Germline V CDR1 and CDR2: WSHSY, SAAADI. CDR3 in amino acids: CASSEGGRYGYTF. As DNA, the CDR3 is TGCGCCAGCAGTGAGGGGGGTCGCTATGGCTACACCTTC.

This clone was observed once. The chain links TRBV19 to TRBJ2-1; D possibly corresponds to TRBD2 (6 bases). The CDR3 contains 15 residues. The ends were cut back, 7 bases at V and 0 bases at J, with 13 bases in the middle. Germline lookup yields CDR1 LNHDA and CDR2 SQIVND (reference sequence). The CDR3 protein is CASTPSVSSYNEQFF. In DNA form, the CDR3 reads TGTGCCAGTACCCCTAGCGTGAGCTCCTACAATGAGCAGTTCTTC.

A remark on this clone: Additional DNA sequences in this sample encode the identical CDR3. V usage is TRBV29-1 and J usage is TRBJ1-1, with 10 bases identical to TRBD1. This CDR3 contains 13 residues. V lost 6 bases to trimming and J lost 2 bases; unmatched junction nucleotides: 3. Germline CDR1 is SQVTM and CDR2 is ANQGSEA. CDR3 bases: TGCAGCGTAGACAGGGGGCGAAACACTGAAGCTTTCTTT. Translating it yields CSVDRGRNTEAFF.

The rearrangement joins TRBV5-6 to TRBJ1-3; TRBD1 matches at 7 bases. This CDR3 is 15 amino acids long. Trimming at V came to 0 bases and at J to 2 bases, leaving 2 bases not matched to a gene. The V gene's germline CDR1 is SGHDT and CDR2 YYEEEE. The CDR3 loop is CASSLAQGAGNTIYF. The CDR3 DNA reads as TGTGCCAGCAGCTTGGCCCAGGGGGCTGGAAACACCATATATTTT.

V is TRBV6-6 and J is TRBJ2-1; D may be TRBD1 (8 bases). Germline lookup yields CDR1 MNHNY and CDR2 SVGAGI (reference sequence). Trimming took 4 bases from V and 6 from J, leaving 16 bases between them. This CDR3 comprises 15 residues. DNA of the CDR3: TGTGCCAGCAGTTCCGCGGACAGGGAGGGCAATGAGCAGTTCTTC. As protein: CASSSADREGNEQFF.

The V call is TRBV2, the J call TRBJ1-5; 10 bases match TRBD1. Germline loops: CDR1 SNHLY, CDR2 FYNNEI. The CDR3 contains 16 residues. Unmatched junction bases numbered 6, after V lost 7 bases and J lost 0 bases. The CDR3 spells CASNGQGGYSNQPQHF. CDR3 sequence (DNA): TGTGCCAGCAATGGACAGGGGGGATATAGCAATCAGCCCCAGCATTTT.

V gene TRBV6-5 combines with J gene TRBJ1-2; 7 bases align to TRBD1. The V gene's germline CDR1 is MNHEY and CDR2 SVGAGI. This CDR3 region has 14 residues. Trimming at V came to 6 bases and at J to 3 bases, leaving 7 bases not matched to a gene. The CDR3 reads CASSRGTEDYGYTF. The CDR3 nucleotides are TGTGCCAGCAGCCGAGGGACAGAGGACTATGGCTACACCTTC.

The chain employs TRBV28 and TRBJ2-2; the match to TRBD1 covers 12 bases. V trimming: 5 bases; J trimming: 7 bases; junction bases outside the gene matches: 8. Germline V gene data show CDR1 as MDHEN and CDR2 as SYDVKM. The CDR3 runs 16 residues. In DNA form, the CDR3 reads TGTGCCAGCAGTGTCCCGGGACAGGGGGCAGTCGGGGAGCTGTTTTTT. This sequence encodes CASSVPGQGAVGELFF.

The CDR3, as DNA: TGCGCCAGCAGCTTGACAGGGTGGGACACCGGGGAGCTGTTTTTT. It translates to CASSLTGWDTGELFF. This chain joins TRBV5-1 and TRBJ2-2; D is possibly TRBD1 (6 bases). Trimming pared 1 base from V and 3 bases from J, leaving 10 bases between. CDR1 and CDR2 (germline): SGHRS, YFSETQ. This CDR3 has 15 amino acids.

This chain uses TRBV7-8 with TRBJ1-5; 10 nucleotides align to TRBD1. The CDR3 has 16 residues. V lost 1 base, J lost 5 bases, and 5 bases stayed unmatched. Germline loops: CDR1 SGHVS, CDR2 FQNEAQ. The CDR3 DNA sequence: TGTGCCAGCAGCTTAGAGGGGACAGGGGTTGATCAGCCCCAGCATTTT. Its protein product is CASSLEGTGVDQPQHF.

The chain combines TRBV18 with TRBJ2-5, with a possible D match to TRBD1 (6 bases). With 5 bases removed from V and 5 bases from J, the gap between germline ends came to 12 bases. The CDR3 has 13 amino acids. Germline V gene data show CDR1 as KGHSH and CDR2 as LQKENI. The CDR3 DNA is TGTGCCAGCTCATTCAGGGGTTTCGAGACCCAGTACTTC. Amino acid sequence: CASSFRGFETQYF.

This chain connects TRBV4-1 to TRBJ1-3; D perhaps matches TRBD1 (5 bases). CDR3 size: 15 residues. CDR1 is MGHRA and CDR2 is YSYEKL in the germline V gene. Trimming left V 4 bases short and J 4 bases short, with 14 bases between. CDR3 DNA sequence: TGCGCCAGCAGCCCTCGGACATACGCCGGAAACACCATATATTTT. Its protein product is CASSPRTYAGNTIYF.

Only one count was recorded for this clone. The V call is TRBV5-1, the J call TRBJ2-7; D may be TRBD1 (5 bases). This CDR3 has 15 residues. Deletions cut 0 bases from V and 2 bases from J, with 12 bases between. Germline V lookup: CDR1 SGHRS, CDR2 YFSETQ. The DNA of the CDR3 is TGCGCCAGCAGCTTGGAAGGGGATCTGACCTACGAGCAGTACTTC. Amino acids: CASSLEGDLTYEQYF.

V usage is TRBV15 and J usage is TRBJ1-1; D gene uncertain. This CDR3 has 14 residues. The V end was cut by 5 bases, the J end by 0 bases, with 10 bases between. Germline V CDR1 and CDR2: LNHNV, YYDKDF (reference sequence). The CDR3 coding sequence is TGTGCCACCAGCGCAACCCGCCTGAACACTGAAGCTTTCTTT. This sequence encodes CATSATRLNTEAFF. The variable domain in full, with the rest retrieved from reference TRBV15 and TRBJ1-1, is DAMVIQNPRYQVTQFGKPVTLSCSQTLNHNVMYWYQQKSSQAPKLLFHYYDKDFNNEADTPDNFQSRRPNTSFCFLDIRSPGLGDTAMYLCATSATRLNTEAFFGQGTRLTVV.

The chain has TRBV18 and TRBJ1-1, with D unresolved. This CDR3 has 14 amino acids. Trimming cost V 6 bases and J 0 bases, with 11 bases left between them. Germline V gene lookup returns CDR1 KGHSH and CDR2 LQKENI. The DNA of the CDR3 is TGTGCCAGCTCGTACATAGACATGAACACTGAAGCTTTCTTT. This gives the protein CASSYIDMNTEAFF.

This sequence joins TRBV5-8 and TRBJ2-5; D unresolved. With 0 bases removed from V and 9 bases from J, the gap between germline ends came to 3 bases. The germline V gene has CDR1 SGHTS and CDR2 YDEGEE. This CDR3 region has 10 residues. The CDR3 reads CASSLGSQYF. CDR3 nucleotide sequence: TGTGCCAGCAGCTTGGGGTCCCAGTACTTC.

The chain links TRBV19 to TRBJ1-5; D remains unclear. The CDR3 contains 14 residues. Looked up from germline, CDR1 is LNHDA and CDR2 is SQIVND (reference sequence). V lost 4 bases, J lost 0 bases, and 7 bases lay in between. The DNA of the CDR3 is TGTGCCAGTAGTAGTTCAGCTAGCAATCAGCCCCAGCATTTT. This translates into CASSSSASNQPQHF.

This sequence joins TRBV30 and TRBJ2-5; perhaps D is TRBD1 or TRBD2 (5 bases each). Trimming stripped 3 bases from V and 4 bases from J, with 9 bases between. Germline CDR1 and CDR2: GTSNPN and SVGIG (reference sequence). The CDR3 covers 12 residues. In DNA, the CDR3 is TGTGCCTGGAGCCAGGGACGAGAGACCCAGTACTTC. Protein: CAWSQGRETQYF.

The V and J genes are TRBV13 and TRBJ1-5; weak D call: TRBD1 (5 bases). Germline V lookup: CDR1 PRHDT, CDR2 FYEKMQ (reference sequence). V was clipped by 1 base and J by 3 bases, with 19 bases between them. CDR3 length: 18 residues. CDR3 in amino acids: CASSLAQRQTGPNQPQHF. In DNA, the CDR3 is TGTGCCAGCAGCTTAGCTCAACGTCAGACGGGACCCAATCAGCCCCAGCATTTT.

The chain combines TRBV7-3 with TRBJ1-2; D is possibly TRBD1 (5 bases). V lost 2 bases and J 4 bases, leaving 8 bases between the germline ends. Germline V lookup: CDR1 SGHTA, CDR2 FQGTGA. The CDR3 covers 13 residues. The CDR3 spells CASSLAGTYGYTF. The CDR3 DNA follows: TGTGCCAGCAGCTTAGCAGGGACCTATGGCTACACCTTC.